Below, 11 T cell receptor beta chains from the same sample are listed, as sequenced in a study of identical twins. In TCRdb, the 5' RACE reads were re-called with MiXCR into one record per CDR3 protein. There are some 660,000 distinct CDR3 sequences in the sample; over 8.5% occur only once, and around 0.98% lies in the top ten. This sample also appeared in a second study, on yellow fever vaccine responses in identical twins.

Sequenced: PBMCs. The receptors shown here come from a woman aged 18 to 35 in good health.

At least ten counts were recorded for this clonotype. The rearrangement uses TRBV28 and TRBJ2-4; D is perhaps TRBD2 (6 bases). V shed 6 bases and J shed 7 bases, with 25 bases lying between them. CDR1 and CDR2 (germline): MDHEN, SYDVKM. The CDR3 consists of 17 residues. The CDR3 loop reads CASSPWSGDGTYNIQYF. The CDR3, as DNA: TGTGCCAGCAGCCCCTGGTCGGGGGACGGAACTTACAACATTCAGTACTTC.

This clonotype was picked up a small number of times. This chain joins TRBV7-3 and TRBJ1-1; D uncertain. Trimming removed 0 bases from V and 5 bases from J, with 13 bases in between. Per germline, CDR1 SGHTA and CDR2 FQGTGA. The CDR3 spans 15 residues. CDR3 nucleotide sequence: TGTGCCAGCAGCTTAACGGGTCCCGGGAAGACTGAAGCTTTCTTT. Amino acid sequence: CASSLTGPGKTEAFF.

This clonotype appeared many times. The CDR3 sequence is CASRLLGGYEQYF. The CDR3 nucleotides are TGTGCCAGCAGACTTCTCGGGGGCTACGAGCAGTACTTC. The J gene is TRBJ2-7, the V gene TRBV12-3 or TRBV12-4, with a tentative D call TRBD2 (6 bases). This CDR3 is 13 amino acids long. The V end was cut by 6 bases, the J end by 3 bases, with 12 bases between.

V and J are TRBV9 and TRBJ1-1; D gene uncertain. Trimming took 0 bases from V and 3 from J, leaving 3 bases between them. The CDR3 is 12 residues long. The germline V gene encodes CDR1 SGDLS and CDR2 YYNGEE. CDR3 bases: TGTGCCAGCAGCGTAGGACACACTGAAGCTTTCTTT. Translating it yields CASSVGHTEAFF. The full variable domain, rest sourced from reference TRBV9 and TRBJ1-1, is DSGVTQTPKHLITATGQRVTLRCSPRSGDLSVYWYQQSLDQGLQFLIQYYNGEERAKGNILERFSAQQFPDLHSELNLSSLELGDSALYFCASSVGHTEAFFGQGTRLTVV.

The rearrangement links TRBV20-1 to TRBJ1-6; D gene unclear. This CDR3 is built from 14 residues. V dropped 0 bases and J dropped 9 bases, with 12 bases sitting between them. Germline V lookup: CDR1 DFQATT, CDR2 SNEGSKA (reference sequence). CDR3 residues: CSARDGVLGSPLHF. For the CDR3, the DNA is TGCAGTGCTAGAGACGGGGTATTGGGTTCACCCCTCCACTTT.

This clonotype was seen a few times. The chain recombines TRBV25-1 with TRBJ2-6; D is unclear. The germline CDR1 and CDR2 sequences are MGHDK and SYGVNS. This CDR3 region has 13 residues. The V gene lost 2 bases and the J gene lost 5 bases, with 4 bases spanning the gap. The CDR3 DNA reads TGTGCCAGCAGTGAAACCTGGGCCAACGTCCTGACTTTC. Amino acid sequence: CASSETWANVLTF.

The chain uses TRBV10-2 and TRBJ2-1, with a possible D match to TRBD2 (6 bases). In germline, CDR1 is WSHSY, CDR2 SAAADI. Deletions cut 5 bases from V and 3 bases from J, with 17 bases between. The CDR3 runs 16 residues. The chain's CDR3 is CASSSGMAGIYNEQFF. In DNA form, the CDR3 reads TGCGCCAGCAGTTCCGGGATGGCGGGAATCTACAATGAGCAGTTCTTC.

The table lists this clonotype with a few counts. V is TRBV7-6 and J is TRBJ2-7, with D hard to call. V lost 5 bases, J lost 4 bases, and 15 bases lay in between. The length of the CDR3 is 14 residues. Germline CDR1 reads SGHVS; CDR2 reads FNYEAQ. CDR3 protein: CASSPLIMGYEQYF. CDR3 in DNA: TGTGCCAGCAGCCCCCTGATAATGGGATACGAGCAGTACTTC.

This clonotype appeared a few times. The rearrangement uses TRBV18 and TRBJ1-1; the D is unclear. Trimming stripped 5 bases from V and 2 bases from J, with 3 bases between. This CDR3 spans 11 amino acids. CDR1 is KGHSH, CDR2 LQKENI, per germline. The CDR3 reads CASSINTEAFF. CDR3 in DNA: TGTGCCAGCTCAATTAACACTGAAGCTTTCTTT.

This clonotype was counted ten times or more. The V and J genes are TRBV12-3 or TRBV12-4 and TRBJ2-3; 7 nucleotides match TRBD2. Trimming cost V 8 bases and J 2 bases; bases outside gene matches: 10. The CDR3 runs to 15 residues. CDR3 amino acids: CASSGGIGYTDTQYF. CDR3 coding DNA: TGTGCCAGCTCCGGGGGGATCGGATACACAGATACGCAGTATTTT.

Many counts were recorded for this clonotype. The genes are TRBV24-1 and TRBJ2-5; the match to TRBD1 covers 8 bases. The CDR3 totals 14 residues. V lost 5 bases to trimming and J lost 2 bases; unmatched junction nucleotides: 3. Germline-derived CDR1 and CDR2 are KGHDR and SFDVKD. This chain's CDR3 is CATSGQGPQETQYF. The CDR3, as DNA: TGTGCCACCAGTGGACAGGGGCCTCAAGAGACCCAGTACTTC.